This TCR beta chain was retrieved from a study of blood T cells in healthy people across ages. The authors ran a second PCR of about 7 to 11 cycles using a sample-barcoded 5' primer and a J-beta primer mix. Every cDNA was tagged by a template-switch adaptor with 12 random nucleotides. TCRdb redid the calling of the 5' RACE reads with MiXCR, one entry per CDR3 protein. The top ten clones hold about 10% of a sample with about 930,000 distinct CDR3 sequences, about 27% of them seen once. The CDR3 runs to 12 residues. Trimming removed 4 bases from V and 13 bases from J, with 17 bases in between. Germline loops: CDR1 SQVTM, CDR2 ANQGSEA. Remarks on this clonotype: A single base separates this from a much larger clone, so it may be a read error.

The data also belong to a second study, concerning T cells of mothers and their children. Turning to that study: A few healthy Caucasian mothers, along with their six children, served as the donors.

Sequenced sample: blood. V is TRBV29-1 and J is TRBJ2-1; D possibly matches TRBD1 or TRBD2 (6 bases each). This receptor was identified in a woman between 40 and 55 years old in good health. Written as DNA, the CDR3 is TGCAGCGTTGGGGGGGCCAAAGAGACCCAGTTCTTC. It specifies CSVGGAKETQFF.